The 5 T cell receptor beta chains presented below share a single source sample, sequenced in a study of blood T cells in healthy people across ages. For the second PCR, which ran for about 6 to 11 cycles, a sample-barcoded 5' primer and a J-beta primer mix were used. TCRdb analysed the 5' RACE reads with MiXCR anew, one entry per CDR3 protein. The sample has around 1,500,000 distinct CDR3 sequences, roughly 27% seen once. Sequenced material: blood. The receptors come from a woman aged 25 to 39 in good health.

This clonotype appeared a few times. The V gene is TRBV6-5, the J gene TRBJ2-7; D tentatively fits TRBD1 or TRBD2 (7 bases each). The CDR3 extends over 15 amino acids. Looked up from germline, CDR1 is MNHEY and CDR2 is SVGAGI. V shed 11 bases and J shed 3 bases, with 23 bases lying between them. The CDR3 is CASGPGGQGVYEQYF. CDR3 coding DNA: TGTGCCTCGGGGCCGGGGGGCCAGGGGGTCTACGAGCAGTACTTC.

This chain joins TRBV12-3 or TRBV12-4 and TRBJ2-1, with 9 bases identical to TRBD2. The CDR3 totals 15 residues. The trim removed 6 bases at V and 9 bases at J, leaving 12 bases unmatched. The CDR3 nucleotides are TGTGCCAGCAGGAGCTTGCGGGAGGGCCGTAGTGAGCAGTTCTTC. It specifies CASRSLREGRSEQFF.

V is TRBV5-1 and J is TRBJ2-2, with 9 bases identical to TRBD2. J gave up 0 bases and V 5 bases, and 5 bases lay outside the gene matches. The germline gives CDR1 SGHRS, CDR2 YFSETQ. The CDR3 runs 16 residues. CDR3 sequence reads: CASRPLAGTNTGELFF. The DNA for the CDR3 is TGCGCCAGCAGACCTCTAGCGGGGACGAACACCGGGGAGCTGTTTTTT.

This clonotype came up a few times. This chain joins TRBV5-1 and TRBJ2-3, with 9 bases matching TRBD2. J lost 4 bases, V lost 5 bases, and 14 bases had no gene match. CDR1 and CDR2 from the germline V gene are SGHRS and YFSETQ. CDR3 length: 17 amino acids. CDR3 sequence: CASRPYFSGGASDTQYF. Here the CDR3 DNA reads TGCGCCAGCAGACCATACTTTAGCGGGGGCGCCTCAGATACGCAGTATTTT.

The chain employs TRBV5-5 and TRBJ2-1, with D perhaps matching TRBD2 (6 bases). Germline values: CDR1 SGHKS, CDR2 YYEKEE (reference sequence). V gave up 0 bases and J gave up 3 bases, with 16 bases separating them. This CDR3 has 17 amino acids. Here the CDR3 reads CASSLDAERDFYNEQFF. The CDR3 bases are TGTGCCAGCAGCTTGGATGCTGAAAGGGACTTCTACAATGAGCAGTTCTTC.